A single sample is the source of the 5 T cell receptor beta chains below, sequenced in a study of cytomegalovirus exposure and HLA in healthy donors. The study ran its PCR with 60 Vbeta and 13 Jbeta primers. Repertoires were generated with immunoSEQ multiplex PCR, while TCRdb's copy carries only in-frame clones and drops some. This table holds 140,000 to 150,000 clones, approximately 70% found once. Specimen: PBMCs. The receptors derive from a woman aged 18-29 years in good health and CMV-seronegative.

Notes on this clone: Additional DNA sequences in this sample encode the identical CDR3. The chain uses TRBV2 and TRBJ2-1; a weak D match, TRBD2 (7 bases). Trimming pared 6 bases from V and 15 bases from J, leaving 24 bases between. The CDR3 consists of 14 residues. Germline V gives CDR1 SNHLY, CDR2 FYNNEI. CDR3 DNA: TGTGCCAGCAGGGAGGGGAGGGGGGAGTCGGTTCGGTTCTTC. Translating gives CASREGRGESVRFF. The full variable domain, completed using reference TRBV2 and TRBJ2-1, is EPEVTQTPSHQVTQMGQEVILRCVPISNHLYFYWYRQILGQKVEFLVSFYNNEISEKSEIFDDQFSVERPDGSNFTLKIRSTKLEDSAMYFCASREGRGESVRFFGPGTRLTVL.

This CDR3 reads CATSPNRDNQPQHF. CDR3 nucleotide sequence: TGTGCCACCAGCCCAAACAGGGACAATCAGCCCCAGCATTTT. The V gene is TRBV15, the J gene TRBJ1-5, with D perhaps matching TRBD1 (6 bases). Trimming took 5 bases from V and 3 from J, leaving 11 bases between them. From germline, CDR1 is LNHNV and CDR2 YYDKDF (reference sequence). This CDR3 spans 14 amino acids.

The rearrangement uses TRBV19 and TRBJ1-4; 8 bases fit TRBD1. Germline V gives CDR1 LNHDA, CDR2 SQIVND (reference sequence). The J segment lost 4 bases and the V segment lost 5 bases, leaving 6 bases of the junction unmatched. This CDR3 has 15 residues. The CDR3 protein is CASSPGGMDNEKLFF. The CDR3 DNA sequence: TGTGCCAGTAGTCCAGGGGGCATGGATAATGAAAAACTGTTTTTT.

In its sample, this clone was seen a few times. The V call is TRBV27, the J call TRBJ1-1, with D perhaps TRBD1 (6 bases). Germline V gene lookup returns CDR1 MNHEY and CDR2 SMNVEV (reference sequence). CDR3 length: 14 amino acids. The V end lost 5 bases, the J end lost 10 bases, and 20 bases lay between the germline ends. The CDR3 nucleotides are TGTGCCAGCAGTCCTCACCTCGACAGAGGGGGAGCTTTCTTT. This encodes CASSPHLDRGGAFF.

This clone was detected only a few times. The chain links TRBV9 to TRBJ1-1; 7 bases match TRBD1. The V gene end was trimmed by 3 bases and the J gene end by 2 bases; junction bases not matched to a gene: 10. The CDR3 totals 16 residues. From germline, CDR1 is SGDLS and CDR2 YYNGEE. CDR3 nucleotides: TGTGCCAGCAGCGACCTTACTACAGGGGCCAACACTGAAGCTTTCTTT. Its protein product is CASSDLTTGANTEAFF.